Described below is a single T cell receptor (beta chain) sequence and its context. Its antigen remains unidentified. The record originates from a study of T cell responses to AZD1222 COVID-19 vaccine. Overall study findings and caveats: Elevations in Spike-specific TCR breadth and depth followed administration of two AZD1222 doses. Spike-wide vaccine-associated CD4 TCRs dominated at 160-218 and 743-854.

The method was immunoSEQ multiplex PCR; TCRdb's version includes in-frame clones alone and lacks a portion of them. Of 95,000 to 150,000 clones listed, under 95% are singletons. The CDR3 is 16 residues long. Germline lookup yields CDR1 MNHEY and CDR2 SVGEGT. Trimming removed 1 base at V and 0 bases at J, with 10 bases between. The material sequenced was peripheral blood, taken 28 days after the second AZD1222 dose. The V gene is TRBV6-2 or TRBV6-3, the J gene TRBJ1-5; TRBD1 might be the D (5 bases). The source is an adult who received the AZD1222 COVID-19 vaccine. CDR3 amino acids: CASSYFAGTSNQPQHF. The CDR3 nucleotides are TGTGCCAGCAGTTACTTCGCGGGGACTAGCAATCAGCCCCAGCATTTT.